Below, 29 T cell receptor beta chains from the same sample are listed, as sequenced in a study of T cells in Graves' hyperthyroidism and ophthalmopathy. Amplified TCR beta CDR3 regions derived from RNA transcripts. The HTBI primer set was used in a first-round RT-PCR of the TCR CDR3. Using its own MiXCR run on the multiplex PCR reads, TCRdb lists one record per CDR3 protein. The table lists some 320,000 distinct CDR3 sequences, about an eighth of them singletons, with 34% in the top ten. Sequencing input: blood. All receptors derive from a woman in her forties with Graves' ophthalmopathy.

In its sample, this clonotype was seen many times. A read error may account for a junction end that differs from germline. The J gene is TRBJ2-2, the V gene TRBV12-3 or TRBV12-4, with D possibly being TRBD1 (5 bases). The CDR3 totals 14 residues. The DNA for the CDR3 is TGTGCCAGCAGCAGAAACAGGAACCCCGGGGAGCTGTTTTTT. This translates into CASSRNRNPGELFF.

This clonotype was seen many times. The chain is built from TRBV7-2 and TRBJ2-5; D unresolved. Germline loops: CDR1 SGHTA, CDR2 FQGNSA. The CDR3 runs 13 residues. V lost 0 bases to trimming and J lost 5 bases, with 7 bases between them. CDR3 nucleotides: TGTGCCAGCAGCTTAGCTAGCTACGAGACCCAGTACTTC. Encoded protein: CASSLASYETQYF.

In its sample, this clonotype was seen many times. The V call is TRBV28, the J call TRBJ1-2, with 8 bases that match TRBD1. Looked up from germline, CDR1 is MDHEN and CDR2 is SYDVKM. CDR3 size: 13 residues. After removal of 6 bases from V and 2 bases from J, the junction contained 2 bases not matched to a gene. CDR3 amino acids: CASRRTGNYGYTF. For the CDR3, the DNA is TGTGCCAGCAGACGGACAGGGAACTATGGCTACACCTTC.

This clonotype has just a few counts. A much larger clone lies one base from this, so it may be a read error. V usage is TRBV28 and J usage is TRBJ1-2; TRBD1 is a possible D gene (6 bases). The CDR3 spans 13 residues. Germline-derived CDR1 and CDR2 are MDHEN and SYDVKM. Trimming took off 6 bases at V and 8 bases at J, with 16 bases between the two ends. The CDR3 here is CASRRGGGWGYTF. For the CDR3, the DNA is TGTGCCAGCAGGAGAGGAGGGGGATGGGGCTACACCTTC.

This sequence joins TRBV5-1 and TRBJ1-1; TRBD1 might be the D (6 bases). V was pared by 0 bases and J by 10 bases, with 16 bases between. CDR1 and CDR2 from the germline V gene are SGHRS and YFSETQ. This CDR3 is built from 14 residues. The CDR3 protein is CASSLEGGSGAAFF. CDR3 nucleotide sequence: TGCGCCAGCAGCTTGGAGGGGGGCTCAGGGGCAGCTTTCTTT.

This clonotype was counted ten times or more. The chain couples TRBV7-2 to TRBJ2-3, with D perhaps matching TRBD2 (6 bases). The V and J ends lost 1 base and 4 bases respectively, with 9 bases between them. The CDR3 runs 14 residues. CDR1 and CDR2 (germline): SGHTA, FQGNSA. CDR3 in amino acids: CASSLDGGSDTQYF. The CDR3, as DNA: TGTGCCAGCAGCTTAGACGGGGGTTCAGATACGCAGTATTTT. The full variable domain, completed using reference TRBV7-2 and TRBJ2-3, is GAGVSQSPSNKVTEKGKDVELRCDPISGHTALYWYRQSLGQGLEFLIYFQGNSAPDKSGLPSDRFSAERTGGSVSTLTIQRTQQEDSAVYLCASSLDGGSDTQYFGPGTRLTVL.

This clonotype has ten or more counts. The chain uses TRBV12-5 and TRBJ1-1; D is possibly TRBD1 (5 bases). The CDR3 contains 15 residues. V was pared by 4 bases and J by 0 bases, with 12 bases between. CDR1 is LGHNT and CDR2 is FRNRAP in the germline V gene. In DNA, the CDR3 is TGTGCTAGTGGTTCCAACCGGGGGATGAACACTGAAGCTTTCTTT. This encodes CASGSNRGMNTEAFF.

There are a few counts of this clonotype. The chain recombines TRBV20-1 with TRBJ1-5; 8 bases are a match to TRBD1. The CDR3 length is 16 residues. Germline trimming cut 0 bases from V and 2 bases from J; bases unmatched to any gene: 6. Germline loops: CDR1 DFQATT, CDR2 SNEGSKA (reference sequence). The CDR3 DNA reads TGCAGTGCTAGAGAAGGCAGGGGGCCGGGCAATCAGCCCCAGCATTTT. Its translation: CSAREGRGPGNQPQHF.

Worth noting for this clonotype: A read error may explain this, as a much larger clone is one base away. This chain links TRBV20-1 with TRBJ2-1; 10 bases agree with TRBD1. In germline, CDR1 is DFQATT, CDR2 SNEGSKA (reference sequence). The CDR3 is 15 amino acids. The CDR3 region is CSAGDRDRGTYEQFF. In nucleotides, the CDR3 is TGCAGTGCTGGAGATCGGGACAGGGGAACCTATGAGCAGTTCTTC.

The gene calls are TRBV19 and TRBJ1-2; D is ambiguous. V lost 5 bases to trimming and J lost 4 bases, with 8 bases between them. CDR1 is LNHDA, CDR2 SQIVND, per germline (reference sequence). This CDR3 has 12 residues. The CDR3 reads CASSREGYGYTF. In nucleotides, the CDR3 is TGTGCCAGTAGTCGGGAAGGCTATGGCTACACCTTC.

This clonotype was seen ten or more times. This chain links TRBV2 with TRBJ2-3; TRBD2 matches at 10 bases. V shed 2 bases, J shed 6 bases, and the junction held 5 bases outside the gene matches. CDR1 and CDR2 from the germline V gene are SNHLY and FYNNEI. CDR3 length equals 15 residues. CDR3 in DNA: TGTGCCAGCAGTGAACTGGGACTAGCGTCTGATACGCAGTATTTT. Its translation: CASSELGLASDTQYF.

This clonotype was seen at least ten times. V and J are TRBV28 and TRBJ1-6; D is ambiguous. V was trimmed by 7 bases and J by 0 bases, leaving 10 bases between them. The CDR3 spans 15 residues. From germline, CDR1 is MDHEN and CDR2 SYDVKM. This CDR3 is CASIAESSYNSPLHF. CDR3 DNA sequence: TGTGCCAGCATAGCGGAGAGCTCCTATAATTCACCCCTCCACTTT.

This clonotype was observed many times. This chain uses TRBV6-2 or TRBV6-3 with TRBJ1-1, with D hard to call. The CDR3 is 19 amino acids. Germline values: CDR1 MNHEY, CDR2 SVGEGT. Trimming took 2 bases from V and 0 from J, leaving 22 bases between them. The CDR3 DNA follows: TGTGCCAGCAGTTACAATTCCAAGGACTCACTTCCCCTGAACACTGAAGCTTTCTTT. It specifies CASSYNSKDSLPLNTEAFF.

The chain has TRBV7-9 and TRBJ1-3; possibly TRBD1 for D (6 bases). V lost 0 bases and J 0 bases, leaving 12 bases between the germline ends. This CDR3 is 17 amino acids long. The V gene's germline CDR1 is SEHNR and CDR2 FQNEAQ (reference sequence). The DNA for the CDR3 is TGTGCCAGCAGCTTAGCGCAGGGGTTCCGCTCTGGAAACACCATATATTTT. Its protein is CASSLAQGFRSGNTIYF.

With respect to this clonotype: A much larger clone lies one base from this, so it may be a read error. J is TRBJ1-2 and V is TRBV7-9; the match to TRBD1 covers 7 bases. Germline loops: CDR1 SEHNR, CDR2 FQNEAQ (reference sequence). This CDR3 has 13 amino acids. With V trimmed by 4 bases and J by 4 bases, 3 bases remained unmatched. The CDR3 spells CASSSGQFYGYTF. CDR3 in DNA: TGTGCCAGCAGCTCGGGACAGTTCTATGGCTACACCTTC.

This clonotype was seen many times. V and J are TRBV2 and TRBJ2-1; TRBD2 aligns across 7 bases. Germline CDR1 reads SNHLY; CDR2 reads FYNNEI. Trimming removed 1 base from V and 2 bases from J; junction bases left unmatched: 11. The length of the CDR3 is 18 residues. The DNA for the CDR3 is TGTGCCAGCAGTGAAGGTCGGTCGGCGGGAGCCGCCTACAATGAGCAGTTCTTC. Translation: CASSEGRSAGAAYNEQFF.

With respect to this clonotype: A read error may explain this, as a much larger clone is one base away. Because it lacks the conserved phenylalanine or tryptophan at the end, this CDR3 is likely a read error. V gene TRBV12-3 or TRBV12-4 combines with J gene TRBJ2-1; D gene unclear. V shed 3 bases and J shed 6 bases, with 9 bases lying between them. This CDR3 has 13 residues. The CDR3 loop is CASSFRTGNEQFS. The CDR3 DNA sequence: TGTGCCAGCAGTTTTAGAACCGGCAATGAGCAGTTCTCC.

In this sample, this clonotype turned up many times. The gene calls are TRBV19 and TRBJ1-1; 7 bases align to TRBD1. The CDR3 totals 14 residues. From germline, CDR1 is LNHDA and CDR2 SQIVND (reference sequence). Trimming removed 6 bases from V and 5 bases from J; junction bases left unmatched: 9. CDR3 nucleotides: TGTGCCAGTAGAGCCCAAACAGGGGCGACTGAAGCTTTCTTT. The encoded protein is CASRAQTGATEAFF. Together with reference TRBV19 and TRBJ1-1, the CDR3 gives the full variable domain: DGGITQSPKYLFRKEGQNVTLSCEQNLNHDAMYWYRQDPGQGLRLIYYSQIVNDFQKGDIAEGYSVSREKKESFPLTVTSAQKNPTAFYLCASRAQTGATEAFFGQGTRLTVV.

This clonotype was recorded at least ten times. DNA for the CDR3: TGTGCCACCAGTGATTTGCCAGGGGGAGGGCAAGAGACCCAGTACTTC. Its translation: CATSDLPGGGQETQYF. The rearrangement links TRBV24-1 to TRBJ2-5; D possibly matches TRBD1 or TRBD2 (7 bases each). CDR1 is KGHDR and CDR2 is SFDVKD in the germline V gene. The CDR3 is made up of 16 amino acids. Trimming pared 0 bases from V and 2 bases from J, leaving 12 bases between.

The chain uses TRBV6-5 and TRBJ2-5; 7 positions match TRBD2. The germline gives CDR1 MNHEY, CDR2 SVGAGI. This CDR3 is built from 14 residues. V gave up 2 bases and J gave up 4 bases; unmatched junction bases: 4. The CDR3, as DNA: TGTGCCAGCAGTTACCGTGGGGAGGGAGAGACCCAGTACTTC. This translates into CASSYRGEGETQYF.

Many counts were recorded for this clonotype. CDR3 loop: CASSRDSSGNTIYF. CDR3 coding DNA: TGTGCCAGCAGCCGCGATAGCTCTGGAAACACCATATATTTT. The chain employs TRBV7-2 and TRBJ1-3; D call uncertain. Germline V gene lookup returns CDR1 SGHTA and CDR2 FQGNSA. The CDR3 covers 14 residues. The V and J ends lost 5 bases and 0 bases respectively, with 8 bases between them.

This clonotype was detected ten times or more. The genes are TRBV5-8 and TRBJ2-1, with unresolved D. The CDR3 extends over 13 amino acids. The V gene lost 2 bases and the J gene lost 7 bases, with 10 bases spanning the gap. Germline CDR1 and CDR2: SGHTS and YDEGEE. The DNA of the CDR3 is TGTGCCAGCAGCTTTCGTTCCGGGAATGAGCAGTTCTTC. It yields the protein CASSFRSGNEQFF.

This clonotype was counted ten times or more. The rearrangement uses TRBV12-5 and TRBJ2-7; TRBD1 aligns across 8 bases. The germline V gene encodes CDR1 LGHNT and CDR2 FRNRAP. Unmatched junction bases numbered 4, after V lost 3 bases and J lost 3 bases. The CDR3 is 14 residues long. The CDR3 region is CASGLGTGIYEQYF. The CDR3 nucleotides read TGTGCTAGTGGTTTAGGGACAGGAATCTACGAGCAGTACTTC. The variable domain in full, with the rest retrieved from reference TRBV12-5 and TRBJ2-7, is DARVTQTPRHKVTEMGQEVTMRCQPILGHNTVFWYRQTMMQGLELLAYFRNRAPLDDSGMPKDRFSAEMPDATLATLKIQPSEPRDSAVYFCASGLGTGIYEQYFGPGTRLTVT.

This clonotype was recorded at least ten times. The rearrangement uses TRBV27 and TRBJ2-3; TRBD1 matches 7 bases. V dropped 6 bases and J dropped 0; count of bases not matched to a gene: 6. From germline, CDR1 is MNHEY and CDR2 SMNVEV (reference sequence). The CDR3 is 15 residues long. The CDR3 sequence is CASSSYRGSTDTQYF. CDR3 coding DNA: TGTGCCAGCAGCTCGTACAGGGGCAGCACAGATACGCAGTATTTT.

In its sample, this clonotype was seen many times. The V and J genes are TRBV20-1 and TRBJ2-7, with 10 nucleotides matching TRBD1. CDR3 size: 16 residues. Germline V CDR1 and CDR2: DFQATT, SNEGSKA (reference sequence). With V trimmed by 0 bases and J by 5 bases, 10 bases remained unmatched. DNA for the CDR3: TGCAGTGCTAGAGACCCGACCGGGACAGGGGCCCACGAGCAGTACTTC. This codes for CSARDPTGTGAHEQYF.

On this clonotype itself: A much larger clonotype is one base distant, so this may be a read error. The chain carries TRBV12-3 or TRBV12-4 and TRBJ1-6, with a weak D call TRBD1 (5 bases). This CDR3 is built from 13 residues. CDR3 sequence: CATSLRDNSPLHF. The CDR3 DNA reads TGTGCCACCAGTTTGCGGGACAATTCACCCCTCCACTTT.

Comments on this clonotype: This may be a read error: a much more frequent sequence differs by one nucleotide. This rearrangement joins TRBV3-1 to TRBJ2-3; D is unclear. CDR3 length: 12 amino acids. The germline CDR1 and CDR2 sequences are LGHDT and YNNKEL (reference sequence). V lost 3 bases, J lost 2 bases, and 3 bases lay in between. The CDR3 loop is CASSQLTDTQYF. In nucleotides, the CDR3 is TGTGCCAGCAGCCAGCTCACAGATACGCAGTATTTT.

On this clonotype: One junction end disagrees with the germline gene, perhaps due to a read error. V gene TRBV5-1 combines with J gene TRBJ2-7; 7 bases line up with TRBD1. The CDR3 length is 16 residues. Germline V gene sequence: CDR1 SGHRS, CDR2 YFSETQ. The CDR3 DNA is TGCGCCAGCAGATTACTGGGAGAGACAGGGACCTACGTGCAGTACTTC. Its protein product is CASRLLGETGTYVQYF.

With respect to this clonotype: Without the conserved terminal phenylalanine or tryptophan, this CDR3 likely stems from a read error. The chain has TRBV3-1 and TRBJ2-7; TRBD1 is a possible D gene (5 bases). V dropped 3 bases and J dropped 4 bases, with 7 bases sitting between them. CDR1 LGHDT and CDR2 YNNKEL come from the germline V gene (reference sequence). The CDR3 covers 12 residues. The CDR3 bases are TGTGCCAGCAGCCAGGCAGGGTACGAGCAGTACCTC. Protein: CASSQAGYEQYL.